A selection of T cell receptor beta chains follows, all from one sample in a study of shared clonotypes between healthy human individuals. The repertoire was sequenced with immunoSEQ multiplex PCR; TCRdb's copy has only in-frame clones and lacks some. The sample records millions of clones, around 95% being singletons. The sequencing sample was made of naive CD4+ T cells sorted from blood. The source is a man aged 18 to 30 in good health. Both conserved end residues are part of each CDR3. Each record gives: V gene, CDR3 length, D gene, clone size, J gene, CDR3 DNA, CDR3 protein. D genes are given only for firm matches. Clone size, where shown, is once, few, many, or a class for clones that have expanded.

V gene: TRBV28; CDR3 length: 17; D gene: NA; clone size: NA; J gene: TRBJ1-2; CDR3 DNA: TGTGCCAGCAGTTTAAGCCTCTCGTACAGCCTTCCCTATGGCTACACCTTC; CDR3 protein: CASSLSLSYSLPYGYTF
V gene: TRBV5-4; CDR3 length: 16; D gene: NA; clone size: once; J gene: TRBJ1-1; CDR3 DNA: TGTGCCAGCAGCTCAAAAAAGACCGGGGGGATCACTGAAGCTTTCTTT; CDR3 protein: CASSSKKTGGITEAFF
V gene: TRBV27; CDR3 length: 15; D gene: NA; clone size: NA; J gene: TRBJ2-2; CDR3 DNA: TGTGCCAGCAGTTTAGAGGCAGGGAGGACTGGGGAGCTGTTTTTT; CDR3 protein: CASSLEAGRTGELFF
V gene: TRBV7-9; CDR3 length: 11; D gene: NA; clone size: NA; J gene: TRBJ1-1; CDR3 DNA: TGTGCCAGCAGCTTTGGCACTGAAGCTTTCTTT; CDR3 protein: CASSFGTEAFF
V gene: TRBV30; CDR3 length: 16; D gene: TRBD1; clone size: NA; J gene: TRBJ2-2; CDR3 DNA: TGTGCCTGCACCGCGACAGGGGCTGTGAACACCGGGGAGCTGTTTTTT; CDR3 protein: CACTATGAVNTGELFF
V gene: TRBV20-1; CDR3 length: 11; D gene: NA; clone size: NA; J gene: TRBJ2-7; CDR3 DNA: TGCAGTGCTGCGGACTCCTACGAGCAGTACTTC; CDR3 protein: CSAADSYEQYF
V gene: TRBV27; CDR3 length: 17; D gene: TRBD1; clone size: NA; J gene: TRBJ2-1; CDR3 DNA: TGTGCCAGCAGTTTCGGGCCCGGGACAGTGCAATACAATGAGCAGTTCTTC; CDR3 protein: CASSFGPGTVQYNEQFF
V gene: TRBV7-9; CDR3 length: 14; D gene: NA; clone size: NA; J gene: TRBJ2-2; CDR3 DNA: TGTGCCAGCAGACAGGGACCAAACACCGGGGAGCTGTTTTTT; CDR3 protein: CASRQGPNTGELFF
V gene: TRBV30; CDR3 length: 11; D gene: NA; clone size: once; J gene: TRBJ2-7; CDR3 DNA: TGTGCCTTTACGACGACCTACGAGCAGTACTTC; CDR3 protein: CAFTTTYEQYF
V gene: TRBV7-2; CDR3 length: 15; D gene: TRBD1; clone size: NA; J gene: TRBJ1-5; CDR3 DNA: TGTGCCAGCAGCCCAGGGGGCACTGGCAATCAGCCCCAGCATTTT; CDR3 protein: CASSPGGTGNQPQHF
V gene: TRBV5-1; CDR3 length: 16; D gene: TRBD2; clone size: once; J gene: TRBJ2-1; CDR3 DNA: TGCGCCAGCAGCAACTCAGGCGGGAGCCCCTACAATGAGCAGTTCTTC; CDR3 protein: CASSNSGGSPYNEQFF
V gene: TRBV19; CDR3 length: 15; D gene: TRBD1; clone size: few; J gene: TRBJ1-5; CDR3 DNA: TGTGCCAGTAGTAGACAGGGGCTAGGGAATCAGCCCCAGCATTTT; CDR3 protein: CASSRQGLGNQPQHF
V gene: TRBV5-4; CDR3 length: 15; D gene: TRBD2; clone size: NA; J gene: TRBJ2-1; CDR3 DNA: TGTGCCAGCAACCGTAGAGCGGGGGGCGACAATGAGCAGTTCTTC; CDR3 protein: CASNRRAGGDNEQFF
V gene: TRBV25-1; CDR3 length: 13; D gene: NA; clone size: NA; J gene: TRBJ2-3; CDR3 DNA: TGTGCGACCACGCGGGACCGCACAGATACGCAGTATTTT; CDR3 protein: CATTRDRTDTQYF
V gene: TRBV5-4; CDR3 length: 17; D gene: NA; clone size: many; J gene: TRBJ2-6; CDR3 DNA: TGTGCCAGCAGCTCTCCATCTCAGGGGATTGGGGCCAACGTCCTGACTTTC; CDR3 protein: CASSSPSQGIGANVLTF
V gene: TRBV6-1; CDR3 length: 14; D gene: NA; clone size: NA; J gene: TRBJ2-6; CDR3 DNA: TGTGCCGGGGAACAGGGAGCCGGGGCCAACGTCCTGACTTTC; CDR3 protein: CAGEQGAGANVLTF
V gene: TRBV5-1; CDR3 length: 14; D gene: TRBD1; clone size: NA; J gene: TRBJ1-5; CDR3 DNA: TGCGCCAGCAGCACGGGACAGCTAAATCAGCCCCAGCATTTT; CDR3 protein: CASSTGQLNQPQHF
V gene: TRBV5-1; CDR3 length: 18; D gene: NA; clone size: NA; J gene: TRBJ2-1; CDR3 DNA: TGCGCCAGCAGCTCCGCGCTCCGGCGGGGGCTGGGAGGTAATGAGCAGTTCTTC; CDR3 protein: CASSSALRRGLGGNEQFF
V gene: TRBV5-4; CDR3 length: 13; D gene: NA; clone size: NA; J gene: TRBJ2-7; CDR3 DNA: TGTGCCAGCAGCCAAACAGGCGCTGGAGAGCAGTACTTC; CDR3 protein: CASSQTGAGEQYF
V gene: TRBV5-1; CDR3 length: 14; D gene: TRBD1; clone size: NA; J gene: TRBJ2-1; CDR3 DNA: TGCGCCAGCAGCCTTGGACAGGGACACAATGAGCAGTTCTTC; CDR3 protein: CASSLGQGHNEQFF
V gene: TRBV6-1; CDR3 length: 13; D gene: NA; clone size: NA; J gene: TRBJ1-5; CDR3 DNA: TGTGCCAGCAGTGAATATAGCAATCAGCCCCAGCATTTT; CDR3 protein: CASSEYSNQPQHF
V gene: TRBV5-1; CDR3 length: 14; D gene: NA; clone size: NA; J gene: TRBJ1-2; CDR3 DNA: TGCGCCAGCAGCTTAGGGGGAGCCTTCTATGGCTACACCTTC; CDR3 protein: CASSLGGAFYGYTF
V gene: TRBV18; CDR3 length: 14; D gene: NA; clone size: NA; J gene: TRBJ1-5; CDR3 DNA: TGTGCCAGCTCACTTCTGGGCTCTAATCAGCCCCAGCATTTT; CDR3 protein: CASSLLGSNQPQHF
V gene: TRBV5-4; CDR3 length: 15; D gene: TRBD2; clone size: NA; J gene: TRBJ2-7; CDR3 DNA: TGTGCCAGCAGCCGTTGGAGCGGGAGCGGGGACGAGCAGTACTTC; CDR3 protein: CASSRWSGSGDEQYF
V gene: TRBV5-6; CDR3 length: 15; D gene: NA; clone size: NA; J gene: TRBJ2-3; CDR3 DNA: TGTGCCAGCAGTTACGGACACTACGGCCCAGATACGCAGTATTTT; CDR3 protein: CASSYGHYGPDTQYF
V gene: TRBV7-2; CDR3 length: 16; D gene: TRBD1; clone size: NA; J gene: TRBJ1-2; CDR3 DNA: TGTGCCAGCAGCTTCGTTAGAGGGGGCTCTGACTATGGCTACACCTTC; CDR3 protein: CASSFVRGGSDYGYTF
V gene: TRBV7-9; CDR3 length: 13; D gene: TRBD1; clone size: NA; J gene: TRBJ2-2; CDR3 DNA: TGTGCCAGCAGCATACAGGGGACCGGGGAGCTGTTTTTT; CDR3 protein: CASSIQGTGELFF
V gene: TRBV7-9; CDR3 length: 13; D gene: TRBD1; clone size: NA; J gene: TRBJ1-2; CDR3 DNA: TGTGCCAGCAGTAAGGGGGCTGGATATGGCTACACCTTC; CDR3 protein: CASSKGAGYGYTF
V gene: TRBV27; CDR3 length: 15; D gene: NA; clone size: NA; J gene: TRBJ2-7; CDR3 DNA: TGTGCCAGCAGTTTATACACCGGGACATACTACGAGCAGTACTTC; CDR3 protein: CASSLYTGTYYEQYF
V gene: TRBV28; CDR3 length: 11; D gene: NA; clone size: NA; J gene: TRBJ2-5; CDR3 DNA: TGTGCCAGCAGTTTAGGGAGCTCCCAGTACTTC; CDR3 protein: CASSLGSSQYF
V gene: TRBV7-7; CDR3 length: 15; D gene: NA; clone size: NA; J gene: TRBJ2-3; CDR3 DNA: TGTGCTAGCAGCTTCGGGCCGGCCGGAACAGATACGCAGTATTTT; CDR3 protein: CASSFGPAGTDTQYF
V gene: TRBV5-4; CDR3 length: 15; D gene: NA; clone size: NA; J gene: TRBJ1-3; CDR3 DNA: TGTGCCAGCAGCTCGGGGACTACCTCTGGAAACACCATATATTTT; CDR3 protein: CASSSGTTSGNTIYF
V gene: TRBV2; CDR3 length: 16; D gene: TRBD1; clone size: NA; J gene: TRBJ2-3; CDR3 DNA: TGTGCCAGCAGTGAAGACAGGGGGCTAAGGACAGATACGCAGTATTTT; CDR3 protein: CASSEDRGLRTDTQYF
V gene: TRBV4-1; CDR3 length: 16; D gene: NA; clone size: NA; J gene: TRBJ1-1; CDR3 DNA: TGCGCCAGCAGCCCAGGGCAGTCCGAAGTGAACACTGAAGCTTTCTTT; CDR3 protein: CASSPGQSEVNTEAFF
V gene: TRBV2; CDR3 length: 16; D gene: TRBD1; clone size: NA; J gene: TRBJ2-2; CDR3 DNA: TGTGCCAGCAGTTTTAGTTGGGACAGGGGCAACGGGGAGCTGTTTTTT; CDR3 protein: CASSFSWDRGNGELFF
V gene: TRBV5-1; CDR3 length: 15; D gene: TRBD2; clone size: NA; J gene: TRBJ2-1; CDR3 DNA: TGCGCCAGCAGCGCGACTAGCGGTACCTACAATGAGCAGTTCTTC; CDR3 protein: CASSATSGTYNEQFF
V gene: TRBV9; CDR3 length: 14; D gene: NA; clone size: NA; J gene: TRBJ1-1; CDR3 DNA: TGTGCCAGCAGCGTAGAAGGGGTAAACACTGAAGCTTTCTTT; CDR3 protein: CASSVEGVNTEAFF
V gene: TRBV6-6; CDR3 length: 14; D gene: TRBD1; clone size: NA; J gene: TRBJ2-7; CDR3 DNA: TGTGCCAGCAGTTACGGACAGGGGAGCTACGAGCAGTACTTC; CDR3 protein: CASSYGQGSYEQYF
V gene: TRBV7-2; CDR3 length: 17; D gene: TRBD2; clone size: NA; J gene: TRBJ2-2; CDR3 DNA: TGTGCCAGCAGCTTAGTAGCGGGAATAGCGAACACCGGGGAGCTGTTTTTT; CDR3 protein: CASSLVAGIANTGELFF
V gene: TRBV15; CDR3 length: 15; D gene: NA; clone size: NA; J gene: TRBJ1-4; CDR3 DNA: TGTGCCACCAGCAGAGCCCCCGGGACTCAGGAAAAACTGTTTTTT; CDR3 protein: CATSRAPGTQEKLFF
V gene: TRBV5-1; CDR3 length: 17; D gene: TRBD2; clone size: NA; J gene: TRBJ2-1; CDR3 DNA: TGCGCCAGCAGCCCCAACCAGGGACTAGCGGATTACAATGAGCAGTTCTTC; CDR3 protein: CASSPNQGLADYNEQFF